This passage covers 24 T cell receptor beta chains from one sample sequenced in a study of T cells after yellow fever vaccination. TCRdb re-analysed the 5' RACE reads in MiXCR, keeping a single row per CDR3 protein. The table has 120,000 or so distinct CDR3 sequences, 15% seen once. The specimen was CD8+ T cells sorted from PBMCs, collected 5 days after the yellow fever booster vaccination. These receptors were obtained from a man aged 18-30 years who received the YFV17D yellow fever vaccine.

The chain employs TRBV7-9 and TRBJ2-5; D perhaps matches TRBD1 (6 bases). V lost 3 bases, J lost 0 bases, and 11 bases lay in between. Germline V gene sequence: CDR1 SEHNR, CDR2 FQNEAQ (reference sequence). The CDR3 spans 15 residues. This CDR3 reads CASSFGRGYQETQYF. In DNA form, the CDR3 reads TGTGCCAGCAGCTTTGGAAGGGGGTACCAAGAGACCCAGTACTTC. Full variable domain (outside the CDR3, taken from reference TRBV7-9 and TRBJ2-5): DTGVSQNPRHKITKRGQNVTFRCDPISEHNRLYWYRQTLGQGPEFLTYFQNEAQLEKSRLLSDRFSAERPKGSFSTLEIQRTEQGDSAMYLCASSFGRGYQETQYFGPGTRLLVL.

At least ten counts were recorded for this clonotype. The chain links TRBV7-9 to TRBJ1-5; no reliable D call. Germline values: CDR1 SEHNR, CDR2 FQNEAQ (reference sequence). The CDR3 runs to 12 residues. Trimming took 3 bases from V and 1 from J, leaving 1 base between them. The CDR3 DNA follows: TGTGCCAGCAGCTTCAGCAATCAGCCCCAGCATTTT. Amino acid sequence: CASSFSNQPQHF.

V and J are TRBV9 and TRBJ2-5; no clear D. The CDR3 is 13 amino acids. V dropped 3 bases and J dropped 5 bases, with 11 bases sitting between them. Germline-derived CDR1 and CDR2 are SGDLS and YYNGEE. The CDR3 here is CASSADARETQYF. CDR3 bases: TGTGCCAGCAGCGCCGACGCCAGGGAGACCCAGTACTTC.

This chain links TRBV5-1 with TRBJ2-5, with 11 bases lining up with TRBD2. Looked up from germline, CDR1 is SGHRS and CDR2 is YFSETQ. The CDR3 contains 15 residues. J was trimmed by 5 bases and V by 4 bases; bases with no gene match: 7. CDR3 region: CASSQGTSGGETQYF. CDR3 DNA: TGCGCCAGCAGCCAAGGGACTAGCGGAGGGGAGACCCAGTACTTC.

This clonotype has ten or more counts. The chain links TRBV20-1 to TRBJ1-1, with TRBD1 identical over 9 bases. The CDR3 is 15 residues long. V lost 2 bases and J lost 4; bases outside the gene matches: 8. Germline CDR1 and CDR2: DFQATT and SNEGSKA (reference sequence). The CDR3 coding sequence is TGCAGTGCTAGAAATGGGGACAGGGAGGTCACTGAAGCTTTCTTT. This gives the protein CSARNGDREVTEAFF.

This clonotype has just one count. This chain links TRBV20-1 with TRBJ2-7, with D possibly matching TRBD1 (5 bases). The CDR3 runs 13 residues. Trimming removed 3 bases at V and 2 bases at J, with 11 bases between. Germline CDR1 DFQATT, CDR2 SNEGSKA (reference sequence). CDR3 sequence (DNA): TGCAGTGCTAGGCAAGACAGCACCTACGAGCAGTACGTC. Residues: CSARQDSTYEQYV.

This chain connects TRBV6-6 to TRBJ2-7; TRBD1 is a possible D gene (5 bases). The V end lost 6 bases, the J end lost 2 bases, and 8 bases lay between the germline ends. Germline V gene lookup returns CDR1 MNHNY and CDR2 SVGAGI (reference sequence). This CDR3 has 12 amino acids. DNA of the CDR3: TGTGCCAGCAGGGACACCGCCTACGAGCAGTACGTC. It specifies CASRDTAYEQYV.

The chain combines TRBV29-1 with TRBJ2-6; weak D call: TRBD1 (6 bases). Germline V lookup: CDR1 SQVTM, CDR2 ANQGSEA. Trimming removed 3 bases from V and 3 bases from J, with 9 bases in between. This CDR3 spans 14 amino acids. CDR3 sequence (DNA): TGCAGCGTTGAGGGGGCGGGTGGGGCCAACGTCCTGACTTTC. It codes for CSVEGAGGANVLTF.

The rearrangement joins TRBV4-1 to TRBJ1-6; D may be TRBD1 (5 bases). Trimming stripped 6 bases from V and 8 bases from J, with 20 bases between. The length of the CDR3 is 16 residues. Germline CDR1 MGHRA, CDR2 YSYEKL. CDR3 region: CASRNYLGTGDSPLHF. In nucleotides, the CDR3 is TGCGCCAGCAGAAACTACCTCGGGACTGGAGATTCACCCCTCCACTTT.

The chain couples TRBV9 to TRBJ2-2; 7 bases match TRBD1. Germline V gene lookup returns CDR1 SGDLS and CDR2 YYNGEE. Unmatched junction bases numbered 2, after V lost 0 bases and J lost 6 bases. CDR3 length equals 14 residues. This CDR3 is CASSVGQGAGELFF. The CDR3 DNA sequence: TGTGCCAGCAGCGTAGGACAGGGAGCCGGGGAGCTGTTTTTT.

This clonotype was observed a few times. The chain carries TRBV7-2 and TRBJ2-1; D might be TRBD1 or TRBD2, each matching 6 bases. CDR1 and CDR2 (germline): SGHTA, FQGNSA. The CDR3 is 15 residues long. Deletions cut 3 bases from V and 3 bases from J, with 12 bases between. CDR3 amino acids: CASSLGGGNYNEQFF. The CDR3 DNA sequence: TGTGCCAGCAGCTTGGGGGGCGGAAACTACAATGAGCAGTTCTTC.

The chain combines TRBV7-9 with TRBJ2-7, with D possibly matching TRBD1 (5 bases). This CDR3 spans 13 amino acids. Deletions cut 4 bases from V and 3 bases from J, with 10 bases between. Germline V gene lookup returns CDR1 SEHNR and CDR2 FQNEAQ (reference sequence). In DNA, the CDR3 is TGTGCCAGCAGCTCCAGGGTAGGCTACGAGCAGTACTTC. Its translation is CASSSRVGYEQYF.

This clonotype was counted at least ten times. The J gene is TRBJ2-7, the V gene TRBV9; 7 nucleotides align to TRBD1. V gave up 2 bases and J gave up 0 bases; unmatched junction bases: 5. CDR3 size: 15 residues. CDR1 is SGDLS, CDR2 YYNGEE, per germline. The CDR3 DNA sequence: TGTGCCAGCAGCGTTCGGGACAGAAGCTCCTACGAGCAGTACTTC. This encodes CASSVRDRSSYEQYF.

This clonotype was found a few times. The CDR3 protein is CASEGMVPDTQYF. The CDR3 DNA reads as TGTGCCAGCGAGGGAATGGTGCCAGATACGCAGTATTTT. This chain connects TRBV11-2 to TRBJ2-3; TRBD2 is a possible D gene (5 bases). V was shortened by 8 bases and J by 4 bases, with 13 bases between the two germline ends. The CDR3 contains 13 residues. The germline V gene encodes CDR1 SGHAT and CDR2 FQNNGV.

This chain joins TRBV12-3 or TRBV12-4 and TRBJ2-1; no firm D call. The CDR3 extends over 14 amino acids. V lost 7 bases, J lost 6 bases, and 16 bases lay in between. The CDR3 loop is CASKSEKSRNEQFF. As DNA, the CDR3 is TGTGCCAGCAAGAGTGAGAAGTCGCGCAATGAGCAGTTCTTC.

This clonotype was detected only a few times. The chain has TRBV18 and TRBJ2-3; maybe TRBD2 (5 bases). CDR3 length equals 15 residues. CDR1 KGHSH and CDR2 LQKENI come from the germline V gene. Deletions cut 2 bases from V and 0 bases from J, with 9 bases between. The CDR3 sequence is CASSPGRTSTDTQYF. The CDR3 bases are TGTGCCAGCTCACCAGGTAGGACTAGCACAGATACGCAGTATTTT.

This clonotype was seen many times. CDR3 sequence: CASSQDPGPEEPLHF. CDR3 DNA sequence: TGTGCCAGCAGCCAAGATCCCGGTCCGGAGGAGCCCCTCCACTTT. This sequence joins TRBV4-2 and TRBJ1-6, with unresolved D. Per germline, CDR1 LGHNA and CDR2 YNFKEQ. Trimming took 0 bases from V and 13 from J, leaving 16 bases between them. The CDR3 spans 15 residues.

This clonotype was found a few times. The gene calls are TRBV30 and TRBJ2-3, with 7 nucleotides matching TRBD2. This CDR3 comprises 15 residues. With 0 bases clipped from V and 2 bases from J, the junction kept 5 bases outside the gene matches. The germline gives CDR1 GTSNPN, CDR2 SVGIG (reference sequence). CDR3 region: CAWSVGRGFTDTQYF. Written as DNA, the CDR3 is TGTGCCTGGAGTGTTGGGCGGGGGTTCACAGATACGCAGTATTTT.

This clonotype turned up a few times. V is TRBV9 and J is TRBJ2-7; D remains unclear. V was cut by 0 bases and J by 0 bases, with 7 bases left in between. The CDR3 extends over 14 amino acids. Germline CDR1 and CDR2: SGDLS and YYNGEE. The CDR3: CASSVEEYSYEQYF. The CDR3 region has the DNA TGTGCCAGCAGCGTAGAGGAATACTCCTACGAGCAGTACTTC.

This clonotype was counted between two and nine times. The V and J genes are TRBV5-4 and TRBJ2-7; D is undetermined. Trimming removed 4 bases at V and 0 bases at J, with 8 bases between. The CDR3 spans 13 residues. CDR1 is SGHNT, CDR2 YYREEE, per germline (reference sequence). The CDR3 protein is CASSPHGSYEQYF. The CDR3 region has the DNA TGTGCCAGCAGCCCCCACGGCTCCTACGAGCAGTACTTC.

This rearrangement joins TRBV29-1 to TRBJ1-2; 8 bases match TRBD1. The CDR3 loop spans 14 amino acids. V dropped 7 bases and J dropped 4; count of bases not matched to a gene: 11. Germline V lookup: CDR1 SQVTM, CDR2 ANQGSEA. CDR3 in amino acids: CSGADRDGPYGYTF. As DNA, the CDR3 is TGCAGCGGGGCGGACAGGGACGGGCCCTATGGCTACACCTTC.

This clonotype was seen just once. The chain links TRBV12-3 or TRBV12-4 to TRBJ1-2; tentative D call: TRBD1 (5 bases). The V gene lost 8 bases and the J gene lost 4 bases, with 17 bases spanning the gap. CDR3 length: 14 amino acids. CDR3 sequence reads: CASVQAGGGYGYTF. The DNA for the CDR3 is TGTGCCAGCGTTCAAGCCGGGGGAGGCTATGGCTACACCTTC.

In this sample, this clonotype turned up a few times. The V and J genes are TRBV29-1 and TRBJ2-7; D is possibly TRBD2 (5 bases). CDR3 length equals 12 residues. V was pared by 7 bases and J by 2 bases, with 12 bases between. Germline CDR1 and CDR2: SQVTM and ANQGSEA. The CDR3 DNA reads TGCAGCGCTCTGACTACCGCCTACGAGCAGTACGTC. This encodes CSALTTAYEQYV.

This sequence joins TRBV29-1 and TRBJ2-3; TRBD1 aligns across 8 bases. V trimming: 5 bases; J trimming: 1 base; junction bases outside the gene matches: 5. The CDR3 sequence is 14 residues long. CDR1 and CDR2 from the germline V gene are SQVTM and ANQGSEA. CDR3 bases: TGCAGCGTTACTCCGGGACAGGGCACAGATACGCAGTATTTT. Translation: CSVTPGQGTDTQYF.